The 21 T cell receptor beta chains presented below share a single source sample, sequenced in a study of blood T cell repertoires in COVID-19. Sequencing used immunoSEQ multiplex PCR; TCRdb keeps in-frame clones, though not all of them. The sample comprises 150,000 or so clones, approximately 90% of which are singletons, and around 2.9% rests with the top ten. Source material: peripheral blood. All receptors derive from a man between 60 and 70 years old with active or convalescent COVID-19.

The chain is built from TRBV5-1 and TRBJ2-7; TRBD2 aligns across 9 bases. V was pared by 4 bases and J by 0 bases, with 8 bases of the junction left unmatched. This CDR3 has 16 residues. Germline CDR1 and CDR2: SGHRS and YFSETQ. CDR3 in DNA: TGCGCCAGCAGCAGCGAAAGCGGGGGGCCCTCCTACGAGCAGTACTTC. Protein product: CASSSESGGPSYEQYF. Filled out from reference TRBV5-1 and TRBJ2-7, the complete variable domain reads KAGVTQTPRYLIKTRGQQVTLSCSPISGHRSVSWYQQTPGQGLQFLFEYFSETQRNKGNFPGRFSGRQFSNSRSEMNVSTLELGDSALYLCASSSESGGPSYEQYFGPGTRLTVT.

The rearrangement joins TRBV4-3 to TRBJ2-3, with 9 nucleotides matching TRBD1. The ends lost 0 bases at V and 2 bases at J; junction bases unmatched: 9. Germline CDR1 is LGHNA and CDR2 is YSLEER. The CDR3 runs 18 residues. The CDR3: CASSQEPWDREITDTQYF. CDR3 nucleotides: TGCGCCAGCAGCCAAGAACCGTGGGACAGGGAGATCACAGATACGCAGTATTTT.

The chain combines TRBV4-1 with TRBJ2-2, with a weak D call TRBD2 (5 bases). The CDR3 spans 15 residues. Germline-derived CDR1 and CDR2 are MGHRA and YSYEKL. Trimming took off 3 bases at V and 8 bases at J, with 16 bases between the two ends. The CDR3 spells CASSQPPPGGGELFF. The CDR3 DNA is TGCGCCAGCAGCCAGCCCCCCCCAGGCGGGGGGGAGCTGTTTTTT.

V usage is TRBV28 and J usage is TRBJ1-6; TRBD1 aligns across 10 bases. The germline V gene encodes CDR1 MDHEN and CDR2 SYDVKM. V was pared by 9 bases and J by 9 bases, with 2 bases of the junction left unmatched. The CDR3 covers 12 residues. Here the CDR3 reads CASGQGVSPLHF. For the CDR3, the DNA is TGTGCCAGTGGACAGGGGGTTTCACCCCTCCACTTT.

This clone was counted a single time. The chain's CDR3 is CASSPGFQETQYF. DNA of the CDR3: TGTGCCAGTAGCCCCGGGTTCCAAGAGACCCAGTACTTC. V is TRBV19 and J is TRBJ2-5; D ambiguous. CDR3 length equals 13 residues. Germline V gives CDR1 LNHDA, CDR2 SQIVND (reference sequence). With 6 bases removed from V and 1 base from J, the gap between germline ends came to 9 bases.

V and J are TRBV30 and TRBJ1-1; D may be TRBD1 (6 bases). Deletions cut 4 bases from V and 3 bases from J, with 6 bases between. Germline V gene data show CDR1 as GTSNPN and CDR2 as SVGIG (reference sequence). This CDR3 is 11 amino acids long. This chain's CDR3 is CAWKGDTEAFF. The CDR3 nucleotides read TGTGCCTGGAAGGGGGACACTGAAGCTTTCTTT.

The gene calls are TRBV6-6 and TRBJ2-2; perhaps TRBD1 as D (5 bases). V was cut by 6 bases and J by 3 bases, with 11 bases left in between. Germline V CDR1 and CDR2: MNHNY, SVGAGI (reference sequence). This CDR3 is built from 14 residues. CDR3 nucleotides: TGTGCCAGCAGAGGGGCTGAGTACACCGGGGAGCTGTTTTTT. It codes for CASRGAEYTGELFF.

The chain is built from TRBV29-1 and TRBJ1-2; 8 bases line up with TRBD1. The CDR3 contains 12 residues. J lost 12 bases, V lost 0 bases, and 6 bases had no gene match. Per germline, CDR1 SQVTM and CDR2 ANQGSEA. The CDR3 sequence: CSVEDQDRGNTF. DNA for the CDR3: TGCAGCGTTGAAGACCAAGACAGGGGTAACACCTTC.

The chain couples TRBV24-1 to TRBJ2-6; TRBD1 aligns across 10 bases. Germline-derived CDR1 and CDR2 are KGHDR and SFDVKD. The CDR3 sequence is 16 residues long. V lost 9 bases, J lost 4 bases, and 8 bases stayed unmatched. The CDR3 DNA is TGTGCCACCCAAGAAGGGACAGGGGACGGGGCCAACGTCCTGACTTTC. It encodes CATQEGTGDGANVLTF.

This clone was counted between two and nine times. The chain employs TRBV7-2 and TRBJ1-6; no definite D call. Per germline, CDR1 SGHTA and CDR2 FQGNSA. V gave up 6 bases and J gave up 7 bases, with 13 bases separating them. The CDR3 consists of 14 residues. The CDR3 spells CASRDLRGNSPLHF. DNA of the CDR3: TGTGCCAGCAGAGATTTGAGAGGGAATTCACCCCTCCACTTT.

A note on this clone: In the same sample, other DNA sequences code for this CDR3. The chain has TRBV7-8 and TRBJ1-5; D gene uncertain. Germline V gene sequence: CDR1 SGHVS, CDR2 FQNEAQ. Trimming removed 3 bases from V and 0 bases from J, with 6 bases in between. The CDR3 is 14 amino acids. This CDR3 is CASSLSYSNQPQHF. The CDR3 DNA reads as TGTGCCAGCAGCTTGTCTTATAGCAATCAGCCCCAGCATTTT.

The CDR3 loop is CAWSLAGFSTGELFF. CDR3 bases: TGTGCCTGGAGCCTAGCGGGTTTCTCCACCGGGGAGCTGTTTTTT. The chain recombines TRBV30 with TRBJ2-2, with TRBD2 matching 8 bases. This CDR3 comprises 15 residues. Germline V gives CDR1 GTSNPN, CDR2 SVGIG (reference sequence). The V gene end was trimmed by 3 bases and the J gene end by 4 bases; junction bases not matched to a gene: 7.

The rearrangement uses TRBV19 and TRBJ2-1, with 7 bases fitting TRBD1. Germline V gives CDR1 LNHDA, CDR2 SQIVND (reference sequence). V was pared by 6 bases and J by 10 bases, with 18 bases of the junction left unmatched. The length of the CDR3 is 16 residues. The CDR3 here is CASRYRGRTVGMEQFF. The CDR3 nucleotides are TGTGCCAGTAGATATAGGGGGCGGACCGTTGGTATGGAGCAGTTCTTC.

This chain connects TRBV28 to TRBJ2-3, with 12 bases identical to TRBD2. Per the germline V gene, CDR1 is MDHEN and CDR2 is SYDVKM. Losses at the gene ends were 6 bases for V and 5 bases for J; bases not matched to a gene: 9. CDR3 length: 16 residues. The CDR3 region has the DNA TGTGCCAGCAGCGCAACTAGCGGGGGGTTGCTAGATACGCAGTATTTT. This codes for CASSATSGGLLDTQYF.

This clone has only one observation. V gene TRBV11-2 combines with J gene TRBJ2-1; 12 bases line up with TRBD1. V was pared by 4 bases and J by 4 bases, with 14 bases of the junction left unmatched. The CDR3 is 19 amino acids. CDR1 is SGHAT, CDR2 FQNNGV, per germline. The CDR3 loop is CASSSYRDRGRFTYNEQFF. CDR3 sequence (DNA): TGTGCCAGCAGCTCTTACCGGGACAGGGGGCGATTCACGTACAATGAGCAGTTCTTC.

The chain links TRBV5-1 to TRBJ1-2, with TRBD1 as a possible D gene (6 bases). V lost 0 bases to trimming and J lost 4 bases, with 7 bases between them. CDR1 is SGHRS and CDR2 is YFSETQ in the germline V gene. This CDR3 contains 13 residues. As DNA, the CDR3 is TGCGCCAGCAGCTTGGGACAGGTCTATGGCTACACCTTC. Amino acid sequence: CASSLGQVYGYTF.

CDR3 region: CATSGRVSYSYNEQFF. Written as DNA, the CDR3 is TGTGCCACCAGTGGGAGGGTATCATACTCCTACAATGAGCAGTTCTTC. The rearrangement uses TRBV24-1 and TRBJ2-1; possibly TRBD2 for D (6 bases). CDR3 length: 16 amino acids. Per germline, CDR1 KGHDR and CDR2 SFDVKD. Between the trimmed V and J ends, which lost 5 bases and 0 bases, there was a span of 13 bases.

The chain combines TRBV4-3 with TRBJ1-4; 7 nucleotides line up with TRBD1. Germline V gene lookup returns CDR1 LGHNA and CDR2 YSLEER. CDR3 length: 15 amino acids. After removal of 3 bases from V and 7 bases from J, the junction contained 8 bases not matched to a gene. The CDR3 coding sequence is TGCGCCAGCAGCCATAAAGGAGACAGGGCTGAAAAACTGTTTTTT. Translating it yields CASSHKGDRAEKLFF.

The chain couples TRBV28 to TRBJ1-2, with D possibly matching TRBD1 (5 bases). The CDR3 covers 14 residues. The V end lost 6 bases, the J end lost 4 bases, and 15 bases lay between the germline ends. Germline lookup yields CDR1 MDHEN and CDR2 SYDVKM. For the CDR3, the DNA is TGTGCCAGCAGGTCAGACGGGGGTACCTATGGCTACACCTTC. It is translated as CASRSDGGTYGYTF.

Comment on this clone: The junction and the germline gene differ at one end; a read error may be behind it. The chain joins TRBV3-1 (or the pseudogene TRBV3-2) to TRBJ1-5, with D perhaps matching TRBD1 (5 bases). The CDR3 is made up of 15 amino acids. The germline gives CDR1 LGHDT, CDR2 YNNKEL (reference sequence). CDR3: CASSQGAGNNQPQHF. The CDR3 region has the DNA TGTGCCAGCAGTCAAGGGGCAGGGAACAATCAGCCCCAGCATTTT.

This clone was seen a few times. This rearrangement joins TRBV5-1 to TRBJ1-1; D is undetermined. CDR1 SGHRS and CDR2 YFSETQ come from the germline V gene. The V end lost 5 bases, the J end lost 5 bases, and 19 bases lay between the germline ends. The CDR3 length is 15 residues. CDR3 in DNA: TGCGCCAGCAGTTCTCAGGAGGGCAGGAAAACTGAAGCTTTCTTT. Translation gives CASSSQEGRKTEAFF.